Here is one TCR beta chain with its context. Its antigen specificity is not known. Base qualities are not at hand, and no much larger clone is one base apart. Systemically healthy Caucasian individuals from Russia, some 40 in total and aged about 6 to 95 years, were included as donors. Each donor gave around 9.8 milliliters of peripheral blood, collected into EDTA-treated Vacutainer tubes. Ficoll-Paque density-gradient centrifugation was used to isolate PBMCs, with at least 6 million per sample. Total RNA was extracted from PBMCs with Trizol reagent, with at least 6 micrograms obtained per sample. Naive CD45RAhigh/CD27high T cell percentages were measured by flow cytometry on a PBMC aliquot from every donor. Library preparation was by 5' RACE. This sample was sequenced with an Illumina HiSeq 2500. A second PCR of about 7 to 12 cycles was run with a J-beta primer mix and a sample-barcoded 5' primer. A unique molecular identifier was introduced onto each TCR beta cDNA molecule by a template-switch 5' adaptor carrying 12 random nucleotides. Each sample yielded at least 2.5 million CDR3-containing paired-end reads. All of the RNA was converted into first-strand cDNA using the Mint cDNA synthesis kit, with a TRBC-specific oligonucleotide serving as the primer. After uracil-DNA glycosylase treatment, a first 18-cycle PCR used universal primers M1SS and BC2_uni_R on all cDNA. In the authors' own workflow: Each sample was normalized by randomly selecting 1 million high-quality reads, each carrying a distinct molecular identifier. Instead of being binned into consensus sequences, reads that shared molecular identifiers were thrown out. CDR3 identification, clonotype clustering and error correction used MiTCR with a Q25 quality threshold and the strictest error-elimination algorithm. A nonparametric unseen species model with Euler transformation was used to estimate lower-bound total TCR beta diversity. The public reads were reanalyzed by TCRdb: fastp trimming at Q25, MiXCR alignment, in-frame beta chains only. Each entry is one CDR3 protein sequence, shown with its most common DNA and genes. TCRdb, not the authors, supplied the V and J calls. In all, the sample holds about 1.4 million distinct CDR3 sequences, and around 59% of those were seen once. Together, the top ten hold 6.5% to 8.5% of the sample.

These data belong to a study of blood T cells in healthy people across ages (dated by TCRdb to the mid-2010s). In the study overall: Template switching captured roughly one uniquely barcoded TCR beta cDNA molecule per two T cells in model experiments. Four age groups were formed from the donors: young (average approximately 15 years), middle-aged (approximately 40), aged (more than 55) and long-lived (82). To avoid experimental bias, donors of different ages were distributed randomly across sequencing lanes. For two donors (one aged 18 to 30 and one aged 80 or older), the study analyzed two additional independent replicas of 1 million unique cDNA reads from the same blood draw. The study measured age-related changes in TCR beta repertoire diversity using deep sequencing normalized with unique cDNA molecular identifiers. Findings and caveats that apply to the study as a whole: A strong correlation was found between observed TCR beta diversity and the percentage of naive T cells measured by flow cytometry. Conclusive comparison of naive and antigen-experienced compartments was prevented by the profiling of bulk unsorted PBMCs. The long-lived group showed more naive CD4+ T cells, fewer expanded clones and increased TCR diversity than the aged group, suggesting age selection. The CMV infection status of donors was not known, potentially confounding age-related changes in expanded clonotypes. Observed TCR beta diversity per million T cells fell roughly linearly with age, and a significant reduction was already apparent by age roughly 40. Estimates of total diversity based on one million sequenced T cells were regarded as lower bounds and as underestimates.

CDR1 SEHNR and CDR2 FQNEAQ are derived from the germline V gene (reference sequence). A distance of 8 bases separates the germline ends of V and J, which lose 4 bases and 3 bases respectively. There are 13 amino acids in the CDR3, from cysteine to phenylalanine inclusive. CDR3 DNA is the only sequence kept; it has 39 bases, read in frame from the first base. Recombination connected TRBV7-9 to TRBJ2-3; no confident D gene assignment can be made. Sequenced: blood. The sequence derives from a man aged 18-30 years in good health. DNA sequence: TGTGCCAGCAGCTCCCCGACGACAGATACGCAGTATTTT. This is translated as CASSSPTTDTQYF.